The entry that follows covers one T cell receptor beta chain sequence. The data belong to a study of human CD8 memory T cell subsets. TPEX denoted exhausted-like, CCR7+ PD-1+ TIGIT+ early memory CD8+ T cells. The starting material, duplicate vials of around 140,000 sorted CD8+ T cells per subset, provided the RNA. UMI-labeled 5' RACE was used, and it produced the TCR beta libraries. TCRdb reprocessed the 5' RACE reads, keeping one entry per CDR3 protein, no DNA. In total, the table holds about 5,800 distinct CDR3 sequences. The CDR3 is made up of 15 amino acids. The germline V gene has CDR1 LNHNV and CDR2 YYDKDF (reference sequence).

The chain is built from TRBV15 and TRBJ1-5. The sample consisted of CD8+ T cells from PBMCs. This clonotype originated in a human donor in good health. The CDR3 loop reads CATSREALGNQPQHF.